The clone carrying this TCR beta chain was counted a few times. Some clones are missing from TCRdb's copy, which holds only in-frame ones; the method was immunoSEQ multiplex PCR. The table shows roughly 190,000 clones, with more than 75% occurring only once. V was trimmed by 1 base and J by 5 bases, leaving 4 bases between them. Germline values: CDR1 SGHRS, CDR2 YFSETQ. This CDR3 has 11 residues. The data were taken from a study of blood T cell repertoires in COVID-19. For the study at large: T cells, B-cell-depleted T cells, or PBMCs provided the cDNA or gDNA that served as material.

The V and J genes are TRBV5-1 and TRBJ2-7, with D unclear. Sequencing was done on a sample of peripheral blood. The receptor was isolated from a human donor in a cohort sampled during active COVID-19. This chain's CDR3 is CASSLSNEQYF. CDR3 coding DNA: TGCGCCAGCAGCTTGTCCAACGAGCAGTACTTC.